This T cell receptor beta chain comes out of a study of chemoradiotherapy in HPV16-positive cancers. The overall study: Candidate HPV-specific clones and shared TCR motifs came from a couple of HPV16-positive patients. Study conclusions and caveats: Candidate HPV-specific clones and E7-related TCR motifs grew in tumor during treatment.

Points on this clone: Antigen specificity is unknown.

Data came from immunoSEQ multiplex PCR; TCRdb stores just in-frame clones and leaves some out. The sample holds around 24,000 clones, about 90% seen once. This CDR3 has 13 residues. Per germline, CDR1 GTSNPN and CDR2 SVGIG (reference sequence). V gave up 3 bases and J gave up 0 bases, with 8 bases separating them. Sequenced material: blood, taken from a patient who underwent chemoradiotherapy. The sequence was collected from a human donor with HPV-associated anogenital cancer. This sequence joins TRBV30 and TRBJ2-5; a weak D match, TRBD2 (6 bases). CDR3 DNA: TGTGCCTGGAGGGGGGACTACCAAGAGACCCAGTACTTC. As protein: CAWRGDYQETQYF. The full variable domain, completed using reference TRBV30 and TRBJ2-5, is SQTIHQWPATLVQPVGSPLSLECTVEGTSNPNLYWYRQAAGRGLQLLFYSVGIGQISSEVPQNLSASRPQDRQFILSSKKLLLSDSGFYLCAWRGDYQETQYFGPGTRLLVL.